Listed below are T cell receptor beta chains from one sample, sequenced in a study of monozygotic twins with inflammatory bowel disease. From the 5' RACE reads, TCRdb lists one entry per CDR3 protein and no DNA. This sample's table reports around 400,000 distinct CDR3 sequences. Material for sequencing was blood. The receptors were gathered from a human donor with ulcerative colitis or Crohn's disease, or a healthy co-twin of an affected twin (not recorded which). Both conserved end residues are part of each CDR3.

TRBJ2-1	TRBV7-2	CASTPPNNEQFF
TRBJ1-1	TRBV7-9	CASSLAGRVGTEAFF
TRBJ2-1	TRBV7-6	CASSLGQGHLPHNEQFF
TRBJ2-5	TRBV13	CASSSLGTETQYF
TRBJ2-1	TRBV12-3/TRBV12-4	CASLRGENEQFF
TRBJ2-1	TRBV7-9	CASSLIGIDEQFF
TRBJ2-1	TRBV30	CAWSVVAGVDEQFF
TRBJ2-3	TRBV30	CAWSKGEGETDTQYF
TRBJ1-6	TRBV10-3	CAIRLTEGGSPLHF
TRBJ1-1	TRBV12-3/TRBV12-4	CATHRVGNTEAFF
TRBJ2-2	TRBV7-2	CATRGQGAVNTGELFF
TRBJ2-1	TRBV7-2	CASSLLRGEQFF
TRBJ2-7	TRBV7-6	CASSLTRGGYEQYF
TRBJ1-5	TRBV6-2/TRBV6-3	CASSYGGRGNQPQHF
TRBJ2-3	TRBV14	CASSLRTGGTDTQYF
TRBJ1-6	TRBV5-1	CASSLIWDARSSYNSPLHF
TRBJ2-3	TRBV5-1	CASSLGGAVPTDTQYF
TRBJ1-1	TRBV12-3/TRBV12-4	CASSGSGTGSTEAFF
TRBJ2-1	TRBV5-4	CASSLDTGTYNEQFF
TRBJ2-1	TRBV18	CASSPLATSARQFF
TRBJ2-5	TRBV7-6	CASSPGRAGVGETQYF
TRBJ1-2	TRBV19	CASSQAASNYGYTF
TRBJ1-5	TRBV2	CASSERNNNQPQHF
TRBJ1-1	TRBV6-2/TRBV6-3	CASSYPPDHAFF
TRBJ1-4	TRBV5-1	CASSPYYRAANEKLFF
TRBJ1-2	TRBV30	CAWSVTAGYGYTF
TRBJ2-1	TRBV7-3	CASSLTGSGDEQFF